The clone carrying this TCR beta chain occurred once. What it recognizes is unknown. This record comes from a study of a mutant IDH1 vaccine in newly diagnosed glioma. The wider study: Patients underwent eight vaccinations, which took place in weeks 1, 3, 5, 7, 11, 15, 19 and 23.

As to time point: week 23, last vaccination. All doses held 300 ug of mutant IDH1 20-mer peptide, with topical imiquimod. Profiling relied on immunoSEQ multiplex PCR, and the TCRdb table lists in-frame clones only, not all of them. The sample lists some 80,000 clones; more than 80% were seen once. The sample consisted of PBMCs, taken from a glioma patient whose treatment included an IDH1 peptide vaccine. This receptor was taken from a woman between 45 and 65 years old with glioma.

The CDR3 spells CASSVGTGRTYEQYF. CDR3 nucleotides: TGTGCCAGCAGCGTCGGGACAGGGCGGACCTACGAGCAGTACTTC. The J gene is TRBJ2-7, the V gene TRBV7-6, with 9 positions matching TRBD1. The CDR3 is made up of 15 amino acids. Germline V CDR1 and CDR2: SGHVS, FNYEAQ. Unmatched junction bases numbered 7, after V lost 5 bases and J lost 2 bases.